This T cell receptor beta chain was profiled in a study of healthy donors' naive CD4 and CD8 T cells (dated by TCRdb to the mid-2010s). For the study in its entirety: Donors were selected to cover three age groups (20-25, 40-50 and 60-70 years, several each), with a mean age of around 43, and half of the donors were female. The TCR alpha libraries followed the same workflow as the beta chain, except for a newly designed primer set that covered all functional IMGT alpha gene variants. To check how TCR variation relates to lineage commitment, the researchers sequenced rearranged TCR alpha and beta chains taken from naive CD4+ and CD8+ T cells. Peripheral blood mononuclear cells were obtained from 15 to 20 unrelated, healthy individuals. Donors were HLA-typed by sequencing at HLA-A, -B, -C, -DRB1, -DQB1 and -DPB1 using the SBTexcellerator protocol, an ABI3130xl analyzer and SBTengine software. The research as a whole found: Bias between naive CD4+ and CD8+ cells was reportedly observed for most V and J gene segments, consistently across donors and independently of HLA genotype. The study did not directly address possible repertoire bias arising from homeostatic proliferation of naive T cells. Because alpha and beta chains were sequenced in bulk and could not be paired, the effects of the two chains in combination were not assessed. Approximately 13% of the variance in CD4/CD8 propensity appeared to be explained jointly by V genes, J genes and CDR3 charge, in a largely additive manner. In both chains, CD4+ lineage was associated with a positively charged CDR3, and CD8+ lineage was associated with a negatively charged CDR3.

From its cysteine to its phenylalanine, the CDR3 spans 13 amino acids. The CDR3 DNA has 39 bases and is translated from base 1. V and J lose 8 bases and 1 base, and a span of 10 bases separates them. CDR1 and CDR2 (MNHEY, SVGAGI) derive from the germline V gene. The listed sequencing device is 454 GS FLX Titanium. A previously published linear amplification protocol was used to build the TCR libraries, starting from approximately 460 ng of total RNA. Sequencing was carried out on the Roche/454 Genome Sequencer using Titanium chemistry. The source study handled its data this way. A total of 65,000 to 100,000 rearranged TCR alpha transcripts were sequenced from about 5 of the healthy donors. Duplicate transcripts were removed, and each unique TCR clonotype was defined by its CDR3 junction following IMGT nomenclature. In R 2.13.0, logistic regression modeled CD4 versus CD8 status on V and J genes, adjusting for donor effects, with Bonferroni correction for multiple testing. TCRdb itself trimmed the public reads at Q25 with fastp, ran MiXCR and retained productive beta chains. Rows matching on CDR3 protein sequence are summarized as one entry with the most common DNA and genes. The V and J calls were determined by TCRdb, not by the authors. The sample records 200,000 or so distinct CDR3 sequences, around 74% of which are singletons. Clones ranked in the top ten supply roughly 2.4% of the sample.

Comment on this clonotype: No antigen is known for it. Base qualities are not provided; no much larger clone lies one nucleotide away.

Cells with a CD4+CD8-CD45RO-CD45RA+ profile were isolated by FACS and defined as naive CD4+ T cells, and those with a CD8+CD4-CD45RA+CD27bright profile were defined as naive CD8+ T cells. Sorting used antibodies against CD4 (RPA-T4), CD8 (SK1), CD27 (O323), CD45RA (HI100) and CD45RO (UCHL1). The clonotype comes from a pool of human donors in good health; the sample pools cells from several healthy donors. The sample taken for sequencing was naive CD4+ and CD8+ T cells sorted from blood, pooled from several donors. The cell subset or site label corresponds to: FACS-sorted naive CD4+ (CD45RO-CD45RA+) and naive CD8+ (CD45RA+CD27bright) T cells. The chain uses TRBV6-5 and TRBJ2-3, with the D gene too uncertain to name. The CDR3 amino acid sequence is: CASAAARTDTQYF. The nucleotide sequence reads TGTGCCAGCGCGGCGGCCCGCACAGATACGCAGTATTTT.